The 18 T cell receptor beta chains reported below all come from one sample, sequenced in a study of blood T cell repertoires in COVID-19. Assay used: immunoSEQ multiplex PCR; TCRdb lists only in-frame clones, some missing. The sample lists over 75,000 clones, around 80% occurring once. Sequencing used peripheral blood. The receptors stem from a man between 65 and 85 years old with acute or convalescent COVID-19.

The chain employs TRBV12-3 or TRBV12-4 and TRBJ2-1; the match to TRBD1 covers 7 bases. Unmatched junction bases numbered 4, after V lost 6 bases and J lost 8 bases. The CDR3 spans 12 residues. CDR3 region: CASSRQGYEQFF. CDR3 bases: TGTGCCAGCAGCAGACAGGGTTATGAGCAGTTCTTC.

V usage is TRBV5-5 and J usage is TRBJ1-1, with TRBD1 as a possible D gene (5 bases). Germline V gene sequence: CDR1 SGHKS, CDR2 YYEKEE (reference sequence). The V end lost 4 bases, the J end lost 1 base, and 14 bases lay between the germline ends. The CDR3 is 15 amino acids. CDR3 protein: CASSQGARRNTEAFF. The CDR3 DNA follows: TGTGCCAGCAGCCAAGGGGCGCGGAGGAACACTGAAGCTTTCTTT. The full variable domain, rest sourced from reference TRBV5-5 and TRBJ1-1, is DAGVTQSPTHLIKTRGQQVTLRCSPISGHKSVSWYQQVLGQGPQFIFQYYEKEERGRGNFPDRFSARQFPNYSSELNVNALLLGDSALYLCASSQGARRNTEAFFGQGTRLTVV.

The rearrangement joins TRBV19 to TRBJ2-1; D is undetermined. Trimming pared 7 bases from V and 4 bases from J, leaving 17 bases between. This CDR3 spans 15 amino acids. Germline lookup yields CDR1 LNHDA and CDR2 SQIVND (reference sequence). In DNA, the CDR3 is TGTGCCAGTACCTCACAGCAGACGGCTTACAATGAGCAGTTCTTC. Protein product: CASTSQQTAYNEQFF.

The chain uses TRBV19 and TRBJ2-7, with 9 bases lining up with TRBD1. Per germline, CDR1 LNHDA and CDR2 SQIVND (reference sequence). The CDR3 length is 14 residues. Trimming took 3 bases from V and 3 from J; bases not matched to a gene: 3. The CDR3 region is CASSMGGQGYEQYF. The DNA of the CDR3 is TGTGCCAGTAGTATGGGGGGACAGGGCTACGAGCAGTACTTC.

The chain couples TRBV19 to TRBJ1-4; 8 positions match TRBD1. The germline gives CDR1 LNHDA, CDR2 SQIVND (reference sequence). This CDR3 contains 14 residues. V trimming: 5 bases; J trimming: 1 base; junction bases outside the gene matches: 0. The CDR3: CASSGQGTNEKLFF. The CDR3 region has the DNA TGTGCCAGTAGTGGACAGGGAACTAATGAAAAACTGTTTTTT.

In this sample, this clone turned up a few times. The V call is TRBV15, the J call TRBJ2-1; D uncertain. CDR1 and CDR2 from the germline V gene are LNHNV and YYDKDF (reference sequence). Trimming cost V 5 bases and J 2 bases, with 7 bases left between them. This CDR3 region has 13 residues. In DNA, the CDR3 is TGTGCCACCAGCGCCGACACCTACAATGAGCAGTTCTTC. Translating it yields CATSADTYNEQFF. The whole variable domain, remainder taken from reference TRBV15 and TRBJ2-1, is DAMVIQNPRYQVTQFGKPVTLSCSQTLNHNVMYWYQQKSSQAPKLLFHYYDKDFNNEADTPDNFQSRRPNTSFCFLDIRSPGLGDTAMYLCATSADTYNEQFFGPGTRLTVL.

This sequence joins TRBV7-2 and TRBJ2-7, with D perhaps TRBD1 (7 bases). This CDR3 spans 15 amino acids. Trimming stripped 1 base from V and 2 bases from J, with 12 bases between. Germline V gives CDR1 SGHTA, CDR2 FQGNSA. The CDR3 nucleotides read TGTGCCAGCAGCTTAGGACAGGGAGGAACCTACGAGCAGTACTTC. Its translation: CASSLGQGGTYEQYF.

V and J are TRBV19 and TRBJ1-1; 9 bases are shared with TRBD1. Germline CDR1 is LNHDA and CDR2 is SQIVND (reference sequence). J gave up 5 bases and V 4 bases, and 5 bases lay outside the gene matches. This CDR3 is 14 amino acids long. CDR3 loop: CASSRDREGTEAFF. CDR3 nucleotide sequence: TGTGCCAGTAGTAGGGACAGGGAAGGGACTGAAGCTTTCTTT.

V usage is TRBV4-1 and J usage is TRBJ1-5, with a weak D call TRBD1 (5 bases). V gave up 0 bases and J gave up 2 bases, with 14 bases separating them. CDR1 and CDR2 from the germline V gene are MGHRA and YSYEKL. This CDR3 comprises 17 residues. CDR3 loop: CASSQDRAGMGNQPQHF. CDR3 bases: TGCGCCAGCAGCCAAGATCGGGCAGGGATGGGCAATCAGCCCCAGCATTTT.

This clone has only a few counts. In DNA, the CDR3 is TGTGCCAGCAGCACCTGGACTAGCGGTAACTACGAGCAGTACTTC. Translation: CASSTWTSGNYEQYF. The chain links TRBV11-2 to TRBJ2-7; 10 bases agree with TRBD2. Germline V gene lookup returns CDR1 SGHAT and CDR2 FQNNGV. This CDR3 contains 15 residues. With V trimmed by 5 bases and J by 3 bases, 7 bases remained unmatched.

The rearrangement uses TRBV7-6 and TRBJ2-7; no firm D call. Trimming cost V 5 bases and J 0 bases, with 11 bases left between them. This CDR3 has 14 amino acids. Germline V gene lookup returns CDR1 SGHVS and CDR2 FNYEAQ. The CDR3 loop reads CASSLILNSYEQYF. The CDR3 bases are TGTGCCAGCAGCCTAATCTTAAACTCCTACGAGCAGTACTTC.

The CDR3 coding sequence is TGTGCCAGCAGTGTAAGGCCCTACCGGGGTGAAAAACTGTTTTTT. As protein: CASSVRPYRGEKLFF. The J gene is TRBJ1-4, the V gene TRBV2; D is uncertain. The CDR3 is 15 residues long. Germline assignment: CDR1 SNHLY and CDR2 FYNNEI. Deletions cut 4 bases from V and 7 bases from J, with 16 bases between.

J is TRBJ2-1 and V is TRBV28; 10 bases align to TRBD1. The CDR3 is 13 amino acids. V was pared by 5 bases and J by 12 bases, with 7 bases of the junction left unmatched. The germline V gene encodes CDR1 MDHEN and CDR2 SYDVKM. CDR3 in amino acids: CASSVGTGDLQFF. In DNA form, the CDR3 reads TGTGCCAGCAGTGTCGGGACAGGGGATTTGCAGTTCTTC.

V and J are TRBV9 and TRBJ1-4; the match to TRBD1 covers 7 bases. This CDR3 has 16 residues. The germline V gene encodes CDR1 SGDLS and CDR2 YYNGEE. V was pared by 0 bases and J by 7 bases, with 9 bases of the junction left unmatched. The CDR3 DNA follows: TGTGCCAGCAGCGTAGACCCACAGGGGAATATTGAAAAACTGTTTTTT. Translating gives CASSVDPQGNIEKLFF. The whole variable domain, remainder taken from reference TRBV9 and TRBJ1-4, is DSGVTQTPKHLITATGQRVTLRCSPRSGDLSVYWYQQSLDQGLQFLIQYYNGEERAKGNILERFSAQQFPDLHSELNLSSLELGDSALYFCASSVDPQGNIEKLFFGSGTQLSVL.

The V call is TRBV28, the J call TRBJ2-5; D ambiguous. Trimming took off 1 base at V and 5 bases at J, with 17 bases between the two ends. The CDR3 is made up of 16 amino acids. Germline CDR1 reads MDHEN; CDR2 reads SYDVKM. CDR3 in amino acids: CASSLLSPHGFETQYF. The CDR3 bases are TGTGCCAGCAGTTTATTATCCCCCCACGGGTTCGAGACCCAGTACTTC.

The V gene is TRBV5-4, the J gene TRBJ1-6, with 9 bases matching TRBD1. After removal of 4 bases from V and 9 bases from J, the junction contained 8 bases not matched to a gene. The CDR3 runs to 15 residues. Per the germline V gene, CDR1 is SGHNT and CDR2 is YYREEE (reference sequence). The CDR3, as DNA: TGTGCCAGCAGCAAGGGACAGGGAGAAGTTTCACCCCTCCACTTT. Its protein is CASSKGQGEVSPLHF.

The CDR3 coding sequence is TGTGCCAGCAGTTCCGGGACAGGGGCGGGCTACACCTTC. Encoded protein: CASSSGTGAGYTF. V usage is TRBV12-3 or TRBV12-4 and J usage is TRBJ1-2; 10 positions match TRBD1. Trimming took 4 bases from V and 8 from J; bases not matched to a gene: 4. The CDR3 has 13 residues.

V usage is TRBV28 and J usage is TRBJ2-7; 9 bases match TRBD1. CDR3 size: 15 residues. After removal of 5 bases from V and 2 bases from J, the junction contained 7 bases not matched to a gene. Germline CDR1 MDHEN, CDR2 SYDVKM. As DNA, the CDR3 is TGTGCCAGCAGTCCCTCGGGACAGGGAGCCTACGAGCAGTACGTC. Residues: CASSPSGQGAYEQYV.